This T cell receptor beta chain derives from a study of T-cell memory formation after mild COVID-19. Findings and limits, study-wide: Chiefly within CM and EM were the contracting CD4+ clones; CD8+ ones were within EMRA.

Researchers used 5'RACE with constant-segment primers to make TCR alpha and TCR beta cDNA libraries that carry sample barcodes and UMIs. Using its own MiXCR run on the 5' RACE reads, TCRdb lists one record per CDR3 protein. The data show 450,000 or so distinct CDR3 sequences, more than 20% seen once. This CDR3 is 18 amino acids long. The germline V gene has CDR1 SQVTM and CDR2 ANQGSEA. V shed 4 bases, J shed 2 bases, and the junction held 10 bases outside the gene matches. As regards this clonotype: Its target is unknown.

This receptor was identified in an adult woman who had mild COVID-19 (a few samples of this study predate the infection). Cell type and time point are not known. The sample consisted of PBMCs or a T cell subset sorted from them (not recorded which). The chain joins TRBV29-1 to TRBJ2-1, with 14 bases aligning to TRBD2. The CDR3 DNA reads as TGCAGCGTTGGCGGGACTAGCGGGAGCGGGGGCACCTACAATGAGCAGTTCTTC. Translation: CSVGGTSGSGGTYNEQFF.